This T cell receptor beta chain came from a study of T cells in Graves' hyperthyroidism and ophthalmopathy. V was shortened by 1 base and J by 1 base, with 7 bases between the two germline ends. The CDR3 has 14 residues. The germline gives CDR1 MGHDK, CDR2 SYGVNS. This clonotype occurred many times. Amplified regions were TCR beta CDR3 sequences from RNA transcripts. RT-PCR in the first round (using the HTBI primer set) targeted the TCR CDR3. TCRdb re-called the multiplex PCR reads through MiXCR, storing one row per CDR3 protein. The data contain 750,000 to 900,000 distinct CDR3 sequences, over 35% of them seen just once; the ten biggest clones take up roughly 8.3%. Uncontrolled infection, other autoimmune disease, pregnancy or lactation excluded patients.

The V call is TRBV25-1, the J call TRBJ1-1, with D hard to call. Specimen: blood. This clonotype was obtained from a man between 18 and 35 years old with Graves' hyperthyroidism. The chain's CDR3 is CASSEFSENTEAFF. As DNA, the CDR3 is TGTGCCAGCAGTGAATTTAGCGAGAACACTGAAGCTTTCTTT.